What follows are 21 T cell receptor beta chains derived from one specimen sequenced in a study of T cells in Graves' hyperthyroidism and ophthalmopathy. Amplified regions were TCR beta CDR3 sequences from RNA transcripts. RT-PCR in the first round (using the HTBI primer set) targeted the TCR CDR3. TCRdb re-analysed the multiplex PCR reads in MiXCR, keeping a single row per CDR3 protein. Of roughly 700,000 distinct CDR3 sequences in the sample, 11% to 15% are singletons; the top ten hold roughly 10%. The sequenced sample consisted of blood. These receptors were collected from a woman between 18 and 29 years old with Graves' hyperthyroidism.

This clonotype was counted at least ten times. This chain connects TRBV28 to TRBJ2-5; 7 nucleotides line up with TRBD2. V lost 5 bases and J lost 5; bases outside the gene matches: 17. This CDR3 is built from 17 residues. Germline CDR1 reads MDHEN; CDR2 reads SYDVKM. This chain's CDR3 is CASSPAWGGRSGETQYF. The CDR3 bases are TGTGCCAGCAGTCCGGCCTGGGGCGGGAGATCGGGGGAGACCCAGTACTTC.

This clonotype was detected many times. DNA for the CDR3: TGTGCCAGCAGCCAAGTCAGGGGGGACAGGGTTCACAATGAGCAGTTCTTC. Amino acid sequence: CASSQVRGDRVHNEQFF. V is TRBV4-2 and J is TRBJ2-1; 9 bases are a match to TRBD1. The CDR3 runs 17 residues. Germline trimming cut 1 base from V and 5 bases from J; bases unmatched to any gene: 9. The germline CDR1 and CDR2 sequences are LGHNA and YNFKEQ.

This clonotype was detected ten times or more. The CDR3 here is CASSPRDRDYEQYF. The CDR3, as DNA: TGTGCCAGCAGCCCCCGGGACAGAGACTACGAGCAGTACTTC. The chain combines TRBV11-1 with TRBJ2-7, with 7 nucleotides matching TRBD1. The CDR3 covers 14 residues. Germline assignment: CDR1 SGHAT and CDR2 FQDESV (reference sequence). Trimming cost V 5 bases and J 3 bases; bases outside gene matches: 7. Full variable domain (rest looked up from reference TRBV11-1 and TRBJ2-7): EAEVAQSPRYKITEKSQAVAFWCDPISGHATLYWYRQILGQGPELLVQFQDESVVDDSQLPKDRFSAERLKGVDSTLKIQPAELGDSAMYLCASSPRDRDYEQYFGPGTRLTVT.

J is TRBJ2-7 and V is TRBV7-9, with 8 nucleotides matching TRBD2. This CDR3 comprises 14 residues. V trimming: 5 bases; J trimming: 6 bases; junction bases outside the gene matches: 9. The germline CDR1 and CDR2 sequences are SEHNR and FQNEAQ (reference sequence). The CDR3 spells CASSQPAGALEQYF. The CDR3 coding sequence is TGTGCCAGCAGCCAACCAGCGGGAGCACTCGAGCAGTACTTC.

This clonotype was picked up many times. V gene TRBV7-2 combines with J gene TRBJ2-3, with D perhaps matching TRBD1 (6 bases). Germline V gene lookup returns CDR1 SGHTA and CDR2 FQGNSA. Trimming stripped 3 bases from V and 5 bases from J, with 21 bases between. The CDR3 covers 17 residues. The chain's CDR3 is CASSFRRAGAFGDTQYF. The CDR3 DNA follows: TGTGCCAGCAGCTTCAGGCGGGCAGGGGCATTCGGAGATACGCAGTATTTT. Full variable domain (remainder filled in from reference TRBV7-2 and TRBJ2-3): GAGVSQSPSNKVTEKGKDVELRCDPISGHTALYWYRQSLGQGLEFLIYFQGNSAPDKSGLPSDRFSAERTGGSVSTLTIQRTQQEDSAVYLCASSFRRAGAFGDTQYFGPGTRLTVL.

V usage is TRBV3-1 and J usage is TRBJ2-5; 8 bases line up with TRBD1. There are 15 residues in the CDR3. The V gene's germline CDR1 is LGHDT and CDR2 YNNKEL (reference sequence). Losses at the gene ends were 0 bases for V and 5 bases for J; bases not matched to a gene: 5. The CDR3 nucleotides are TGTGCCAGCAGCCAAGATGGCAGGGGGCTCGAGACCCAGTACTTC. This translates into CASSQDGRGLETQYF.

The CDR3 reads CSAGAGTYNEQFF. The DNA for the CDR3 is TGCAGTGCCGGAGCGGGCACCTACAATGAGCAGTTCTTC. This chain links TRBV20-1 with TRBJ2-1, with a weak D call TRBD2 (6 bases). Deletions cut 6 bases from V and 2 bases from J, with 11 bases between. The germline V gene has CDR1 DFQATT and CDR2 SNEGSKA (reference sequence). The CDR3 has 13 amino acids.

CDR3 DNA: TGTGCCAGTGGGGCTAGCGAGTACAATGAGCAGTTCTTC. This gives the protein CASGASEYNEQFF. The gene calls are TRBV19 and TRBJ2-1; D might be TRBD2 (6 bases). Germline V gene sequence: CDR1 LNHDA, CDR2 SQIVND (reference sequence). Trimming pared 8 bases from V and 4 bases from J, leaving 12 bases between. CDR3 length: 13 residues.

This clonotype was seen repeatedly, ten times or more. The chain recombines TRBV20-1 with TRBJ2-3; D possibly corresponds to TRBD1 (5 bases). The germline V and J ends were trimmed by 6 bases and 4 bases, with 17 bases remaining between them. Germline-derived CDR1 and CDR2 are DFQATT and SNEGSKA (reference sequence). There are 14 residues in the CDR3. CDR3 amino acids: CSAEIRGRADTQYF. CDR3 in DNA: TGCAGTGCCGAGATCAGAGGCAGGGCAGATACGCAGTATTTT.

This sequence joins TRBV9 and TRBJ2-7; 9 bases map to TRBD2. The V segment lost 0 bases and the J segment 2 bases; nucleotides outside the gene matches: 3. This CDR3 has 15 residues. Germline CDR1 SGDLS, CDR2 YYNGEE. This chain's CDR3 is CASSVGASGAYEQYF. CDR3 nucleotides: TGTGCCAGCAGCGTAGGCGCTAGCGGGGCCTACGAGCAGTACTTC.

This clonotype was picked up a small number of times. A much bigger clone sits one base away, suggesting this may be a read error. The chain recombines TRBV2 with TRBJ1-1, with D hard to call. Germline CDR1 reads SNHLY; CDR2 reads FYNNEI. This CDR3 contains 13 residues. The ends were cut back, 5 bases at V and 3 bases at J, with 10 bases in the middle. The CDR3 loop reads CASSLIMDTEAFF. CDR3 nucleotides: TGTGCCAGCAGTCTGATAATGGACACTGAAGCTTTCTTT.

CDR3 bases: TGCAGCGTATGTCAAACCTACAATGAGCAGTTCTTC. It translates to CSVCQTYNEQFF. V and J are TRBV29-1 and TRBJ2-1; no reliable D call. Germline V CDR1 and CDR2: SQVTM, ANQGSEA. The germline V and J ends were trimmed by 6 bases and 2 bases, with 8 bases remaining between them. This CDR3 has 12 residues.

The rearrangement joins TRBV7-9 to TRBJ2-7; 8 nucleotides agree with TRBD2. With V trimmed by 8 bases and J by 0 bases, 6 bases remained unmatched. The CDR3 is 14 amino acids. Per germline, CDR1 SEHNR and CDR2 FQNEAQ (reference sequence). This CDR3 reads CASGLAGNSYEQYF. The CDR3 DNA reads as TGTGCCAGCGGATTAGCGGGGAACTCCTACGAGCAGTACTTC.

This clonotype was found a few times. The chain couples TRBV5-8 to TRBJ1-1; D gene ambiguous. The CDR3 length is 13 residues. V was shortened by 1 base and J by 6 bases, with 10 bases between the two germline ends. Per the germline V gene, CDR1 is SGHTS and CDR2 is YDEGEE. DNA of the CDR3: TGTGCCAGCAGCTTGCCCAGGAGCGCTGAAGCTTTCTTT. Its protein is CASSLPRSAEAFF.

This clonotype appeared many times. Here the CDR3 reads CASSQIQSYEQYF. CDR3 coding DNA: TGCGCCAGCAGCCAAATACAGTCCTACGAGCAGTACTTC. This chain links TRBV4-1 with TRBJ2-7; no reliable D call. V was clipped by 2 bases and J by 1 base, with 6 bases between them. In germline, CDR1 is MGHRA, CDR2 YSYEKL. This CDR3 has 13 amino acids.

This clonotype was recorded many times. The V and J genes are TRBV11-2 and TRBJ2-5; D might be TRBD2 (7 bases). The germline V gene encodes CDR1 SGHAT and CDR2 FQNNGV. V was cut by 3 bases and J by 4 bases, with 12 bases left in between. This CDR3 contains 14 residues. The DNA of the CDR3 is TGTGCCAGCAGCTTCGGACTAGGGGGAGAGACCCAGTACTTC. Its translation is CASSFGLGGETQYF.

The table lists this clonotype with many counts. V usage is TRBV9 and J usage is TRBJ2-3, with D unresolved. Deletions cut 4 bases from V and 6 bases from J, with 12 bases between. The CDR3 extends over 13 amino acids. CDR1 is SGDLS, CDR2 YYNGEE, per germline. The CDR3 sequence: CASSPAHTDTQYF. CDR3 nucleotides: TGTGCCAGCAGCCCCGCCCACACGGATACGCAGTATTTT.

As for this clonotype: A much more abundant neighbour one base away suggests this may be a read error. The chain combines TRBV6-2 or TRBV6-3 with TRBJ1-1; TRBD1 is a possible D gene (5 bases). The CDR3 runs to 13 residues. V was clipped by 4 bases and J by 3 bases, with 9 bases between them. Germline V lookup: CDR1 MNHEY, CDR2 SVGEGT. The CDR3 DNA reads as TGTGCCAGCAGTTGGGAGACAGACACTGAAGCTTTCTTT. It yields the protein CASSWETDTEAFF.

The rearrangement links TRBV20-1 to TRBJ2-1, with D perhaps TRBD2 (6 bases). The CDR3 has 14 amino acids. Germline CDR1 is DFQATT and CDR2 is SNEGSKA (reference sequence). Trimming stripped 5 bases from V and 3 bases from J, with 14 bases between. The CDR3 region has the DNA TGCAGTGCTGAACGGGGGAGGCACTACAATGAGCAGTTCTTC. Amino acid sequence: CSAERGRHYNEQFF.

The rearrangement uses TRBV6-6 and TRBJ1-1; D unclear. The CDR3 covers 15 residues. Germline lookup yields CDR1 MNHNY and CDR2 SVGAGI (reference sequence). The V gene lost 2 bases and the J gene lost 0 bases, with 10 bases spanning the gap. The CDR3 loop is CASSYGGPMNTEAFF. CDR3 bases: TGTGCCAGCAGTTACGGTGGGCCCATGAACACTGAAGCTTTCTTT.

With respect to this clonotype: A much more abundant neighbour one base away suggests this may be a read error. The J gene is TRBJ2-1, the V gene TRBV11-2; TRBD2 agrees at 15 bases. This CDR3 is 18 amino acids long. Germline-derived CDR1 and CDR2 are SGHAT and FQNNGV. CDR3 region: CVSSLEGLAGGIYSEQFF. The DNA for the CDR3 is TGTGTCAGCAGCTTAGAGGGACTAGCGGGAGGTATTTACAGTGAGCAGTTCTTC.